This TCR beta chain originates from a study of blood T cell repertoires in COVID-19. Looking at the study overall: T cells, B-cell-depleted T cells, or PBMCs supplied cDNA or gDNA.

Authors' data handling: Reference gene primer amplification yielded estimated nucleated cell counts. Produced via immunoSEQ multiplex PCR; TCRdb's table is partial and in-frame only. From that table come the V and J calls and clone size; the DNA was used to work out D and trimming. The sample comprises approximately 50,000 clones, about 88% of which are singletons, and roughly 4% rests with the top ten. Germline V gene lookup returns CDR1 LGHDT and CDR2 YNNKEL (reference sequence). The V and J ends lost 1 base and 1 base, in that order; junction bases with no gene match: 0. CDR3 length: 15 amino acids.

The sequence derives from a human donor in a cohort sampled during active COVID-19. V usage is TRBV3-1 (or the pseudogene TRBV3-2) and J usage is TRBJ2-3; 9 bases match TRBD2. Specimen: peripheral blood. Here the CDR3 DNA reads TGTGCCAGCAGCCAAGTAGCGGGAGGCACAGATACGCAGTATTTT. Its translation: CASSQVAGGTDTQYF.